This T cell receptor (beta chain) originates from a study of blood T cell repertoires in COVID-19. Study overall: From T cells, B-cell-depleted T cells, or PBMCs came the material, which was cDNA or gDNA.

Clones were sequenced by immunoSEQ multiplex PCR, and TCRdb holds only the in-frame ones, with some missing. The repertoire holds about 150,000 clones, with 65% to 85% as singletons. Note on this clone: A read error may produce the germline difference seen at one junction end.

The CDR3 spans 14 residues. Germline lookup yields CDR1 MDHEN and CDR2 SYDVKM. The TCR was taken from a woman aged 55-69 years with acute or convalescent COVID-19. J is TRBJ1-2 and V is TRBV28, with D maybe TRBD1 (6 bases). Sequencing was done on a sample of peripheral blood. The CDR3 nucleotides are TGTGCCAGCAGTTTCAGGGGTTTAAGGAATGGGTACACCTTC. Protein sequence: CASSFRGLRNGYTF.